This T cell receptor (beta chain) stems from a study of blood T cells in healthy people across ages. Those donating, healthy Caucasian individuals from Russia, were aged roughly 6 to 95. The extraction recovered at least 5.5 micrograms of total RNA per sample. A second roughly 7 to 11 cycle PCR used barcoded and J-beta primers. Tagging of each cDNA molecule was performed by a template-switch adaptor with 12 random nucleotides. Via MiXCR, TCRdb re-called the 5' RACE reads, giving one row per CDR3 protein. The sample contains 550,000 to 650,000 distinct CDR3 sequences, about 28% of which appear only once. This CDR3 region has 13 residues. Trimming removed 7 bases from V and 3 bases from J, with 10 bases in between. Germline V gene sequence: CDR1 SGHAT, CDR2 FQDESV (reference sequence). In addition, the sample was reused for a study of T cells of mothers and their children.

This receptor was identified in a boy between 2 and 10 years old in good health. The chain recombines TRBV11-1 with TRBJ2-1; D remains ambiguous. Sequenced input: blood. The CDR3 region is CASTLGLYNEQFF. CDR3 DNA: TGTGCCAGCACCCTAGGCCTCTACAATGAGCAGTTCTTC.